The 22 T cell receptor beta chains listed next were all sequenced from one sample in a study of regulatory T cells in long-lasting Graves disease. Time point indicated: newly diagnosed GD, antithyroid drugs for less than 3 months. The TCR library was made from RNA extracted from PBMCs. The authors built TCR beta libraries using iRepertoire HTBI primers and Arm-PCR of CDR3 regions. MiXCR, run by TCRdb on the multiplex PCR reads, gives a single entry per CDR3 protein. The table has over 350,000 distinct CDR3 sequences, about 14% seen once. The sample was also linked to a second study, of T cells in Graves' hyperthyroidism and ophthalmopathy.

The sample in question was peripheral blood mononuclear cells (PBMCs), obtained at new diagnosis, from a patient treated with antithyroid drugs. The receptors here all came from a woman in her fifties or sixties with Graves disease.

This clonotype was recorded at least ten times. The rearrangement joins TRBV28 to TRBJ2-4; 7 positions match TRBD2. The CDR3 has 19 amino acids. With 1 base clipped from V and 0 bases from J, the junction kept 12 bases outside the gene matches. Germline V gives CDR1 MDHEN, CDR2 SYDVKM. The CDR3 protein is CASSLYVGGPGLAKNIQYF. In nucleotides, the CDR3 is TGTGCCAGCAGTTTATATGTGGGAGGGCCAGGGCTAGCCAAAAACATTCAGTACTTC.

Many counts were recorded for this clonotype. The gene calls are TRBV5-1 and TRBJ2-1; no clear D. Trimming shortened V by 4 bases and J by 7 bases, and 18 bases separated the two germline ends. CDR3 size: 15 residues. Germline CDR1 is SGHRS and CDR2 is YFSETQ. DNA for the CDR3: TGCGCCAGCAGCCCGCAGACTCCCACGGGTAATGAGCAGTTCTTC. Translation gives CASSPQTPTGNEQFF. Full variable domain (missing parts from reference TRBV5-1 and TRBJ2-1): KAGVTQTPRYLIKTRGQQVTLSCSPISGHRSVSWYQQTPGQGLQFLFEYFSETQRNKGNFPGRFSGRQFSNSRSEMNVSTLELGDSALYLCASSPQTPTGNEQFFGPGTRLTVL.

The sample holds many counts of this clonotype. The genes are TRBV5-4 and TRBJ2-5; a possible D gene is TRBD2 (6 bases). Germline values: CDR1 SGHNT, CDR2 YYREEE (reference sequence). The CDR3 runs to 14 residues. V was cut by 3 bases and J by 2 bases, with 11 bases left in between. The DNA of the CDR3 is TGTGCCAGCAGCTCATTCCGGGGGCAAGAGACCCAGTACTTC. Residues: CASSSFRGQETQYF.

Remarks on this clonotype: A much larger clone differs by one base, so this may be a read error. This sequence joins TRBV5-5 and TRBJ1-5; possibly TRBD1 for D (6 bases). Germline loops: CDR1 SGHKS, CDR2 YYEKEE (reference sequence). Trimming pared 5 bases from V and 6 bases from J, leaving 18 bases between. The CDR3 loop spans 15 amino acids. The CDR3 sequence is CASSSDSRGTQPQHF. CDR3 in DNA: TGTGCCAGCAGTTCGGACAGCCGAGGAACTCAGCCCCAGCATTTT.

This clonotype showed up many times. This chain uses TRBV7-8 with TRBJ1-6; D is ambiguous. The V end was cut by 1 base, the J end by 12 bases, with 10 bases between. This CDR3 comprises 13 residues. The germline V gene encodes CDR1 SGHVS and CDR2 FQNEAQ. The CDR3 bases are TGTGCCAGCAGCTTAGAAGGTCACGGACCCCTCCACTTT. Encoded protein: CASSLEGHGPLHF.

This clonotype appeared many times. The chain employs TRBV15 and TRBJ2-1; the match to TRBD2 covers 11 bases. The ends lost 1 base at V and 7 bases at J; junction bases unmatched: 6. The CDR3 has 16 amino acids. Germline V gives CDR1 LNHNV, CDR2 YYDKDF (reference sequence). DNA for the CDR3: TGTGCCACCAGCAGAGGTTCTAGCGGGAGGTTGAATGAGCAGTTCTTC. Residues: CATSRGSSGRLNEQFF.

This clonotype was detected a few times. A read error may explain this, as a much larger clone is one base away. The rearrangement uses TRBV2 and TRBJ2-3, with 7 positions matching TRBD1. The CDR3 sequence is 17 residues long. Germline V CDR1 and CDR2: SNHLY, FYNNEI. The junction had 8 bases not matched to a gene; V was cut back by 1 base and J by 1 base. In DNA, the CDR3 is TGTGCCAGCAGTGAAGTCGGGTCGGGACAGCGCACAGATACGCAGTATTTT. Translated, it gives CASSEVGSGQRTDTQYF.

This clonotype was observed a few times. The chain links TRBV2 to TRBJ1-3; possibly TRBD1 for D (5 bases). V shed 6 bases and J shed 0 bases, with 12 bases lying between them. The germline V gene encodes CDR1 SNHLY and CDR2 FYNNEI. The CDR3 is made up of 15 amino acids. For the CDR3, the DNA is TGTGCCAGCAGGGAGGCAGGGACCTCTGGAAACACCATATATTTT. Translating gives CASREAGTSGNTIYF.

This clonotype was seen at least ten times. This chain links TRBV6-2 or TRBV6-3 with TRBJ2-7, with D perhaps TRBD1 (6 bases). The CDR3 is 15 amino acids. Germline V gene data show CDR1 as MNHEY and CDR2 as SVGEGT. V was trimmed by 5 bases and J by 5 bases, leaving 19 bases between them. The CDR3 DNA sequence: TGTGCCAGCAGTGAAAACCAGGGGTCTTCCCACGAGCAGTACTTC. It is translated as CASSENQGSSHEQYF.

The CDR3 loop is CASSLRIGQRSPLHF. CDR3 nucleotides: TGTGCCAGCAGTTTAAGGATCGGACAGCGTTCACCCCTCCACTTT. The V call is TRBV28, the J call TRBJ1-6; a weak D match, TRBD1 (6 bases). V shed 2 bases and J shed 9 bases, with 14 bases lying between them. The CDR3 covers 15 residues. The V gene's germline CDR1 is MDHEN and CDR2 SYDVKM.

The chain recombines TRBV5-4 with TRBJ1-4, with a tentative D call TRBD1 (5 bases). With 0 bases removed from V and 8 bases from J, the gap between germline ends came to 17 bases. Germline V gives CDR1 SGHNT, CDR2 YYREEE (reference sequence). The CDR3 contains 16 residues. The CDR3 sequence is CASSLGPTAGVEKLFF. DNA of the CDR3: TGTGCCAGCAGCTTGGGCCCGACAGCGGGTGTAGAAAAACTGTTTTTT.

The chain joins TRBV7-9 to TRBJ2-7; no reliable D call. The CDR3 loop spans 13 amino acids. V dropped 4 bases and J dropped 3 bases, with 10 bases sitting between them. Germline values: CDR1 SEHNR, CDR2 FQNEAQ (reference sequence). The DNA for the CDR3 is TGTGCCAGCAGCTCCCACTACGACTACGAGCAGTACTTC. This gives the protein CASSSHYDYEQYF.

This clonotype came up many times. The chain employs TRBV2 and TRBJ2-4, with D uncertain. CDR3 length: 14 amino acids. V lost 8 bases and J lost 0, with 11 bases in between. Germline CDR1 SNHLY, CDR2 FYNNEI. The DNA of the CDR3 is TGTGCCAGCTCTCAGGAAACAGCCAAAAACATTCAGTACTTC. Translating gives CASSQETAKNIQYF.

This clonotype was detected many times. CDR3: CASSQDLVEEQYF. The CDR3 nucleotides read TGTGCCAGCAGCCAAGATTTGGTGGAGGAGCAGTACTTC. V gene TRBV14 combines with J gene TRBJ2-7, with D unresolved. The CDR3 consists of 13 residues. Trimming left V 0 bases short and J 7 bases short, with 10 bases between. Germline lookup yields CDR1 SGHDN and CDR2 FVKESK.

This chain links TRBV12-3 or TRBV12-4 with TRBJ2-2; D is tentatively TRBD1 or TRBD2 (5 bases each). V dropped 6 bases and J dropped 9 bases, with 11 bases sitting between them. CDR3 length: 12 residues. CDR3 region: CASSQEGWELFF. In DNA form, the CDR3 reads TGTGCCAGCAGCCAAGAGGGGTGGGAGCTGTTTTTT.

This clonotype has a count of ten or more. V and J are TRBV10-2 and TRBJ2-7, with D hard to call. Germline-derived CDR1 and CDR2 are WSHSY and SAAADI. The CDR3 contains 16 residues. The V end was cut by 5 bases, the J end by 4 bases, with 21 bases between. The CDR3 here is CASSLPPGFTTYEQYF. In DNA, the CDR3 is TGCGCCAGCAGTCTTCCCCCGGGCTTCACGACATACGAGCAGTACTTC.

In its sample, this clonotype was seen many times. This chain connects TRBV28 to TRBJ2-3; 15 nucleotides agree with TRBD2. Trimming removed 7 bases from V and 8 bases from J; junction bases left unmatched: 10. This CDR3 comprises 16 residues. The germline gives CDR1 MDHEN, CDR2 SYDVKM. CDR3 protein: CASTDIRTSGRGTQYF. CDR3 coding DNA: TGTGCCAGCACCGATATACGGACTAGCGGGAGGGGTACGCAGTATTTT.

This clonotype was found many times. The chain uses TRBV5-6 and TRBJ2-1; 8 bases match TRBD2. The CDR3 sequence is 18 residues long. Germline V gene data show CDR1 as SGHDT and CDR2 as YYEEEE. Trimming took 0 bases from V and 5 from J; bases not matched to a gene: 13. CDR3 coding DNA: TGTGCCAGCAGCTTGGCCAATTTGTGGACTAGCCAGAACAATGAGCAGTTCTTC. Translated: CASSLANLWTSQNNEQFF.

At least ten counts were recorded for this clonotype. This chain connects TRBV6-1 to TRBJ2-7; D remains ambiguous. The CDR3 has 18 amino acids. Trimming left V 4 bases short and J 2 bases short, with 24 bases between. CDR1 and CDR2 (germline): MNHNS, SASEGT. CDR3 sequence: CASSAHGITQRTTYEQYF. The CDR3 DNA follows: TGTGCCAGCAGTGCTCACGGCATTACACAACGGACCACCTACGAGCAGTACTTC.

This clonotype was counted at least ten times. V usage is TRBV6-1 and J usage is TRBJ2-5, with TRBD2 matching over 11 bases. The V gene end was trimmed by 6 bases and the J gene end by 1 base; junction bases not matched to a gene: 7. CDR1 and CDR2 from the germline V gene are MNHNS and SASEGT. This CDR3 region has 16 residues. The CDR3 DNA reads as TGTGCCAGCAGCCAAAATGGACTAGCGGGCCAAGAGACCCAGTACTTC. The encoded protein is CASSQNGLAGQETQYF.

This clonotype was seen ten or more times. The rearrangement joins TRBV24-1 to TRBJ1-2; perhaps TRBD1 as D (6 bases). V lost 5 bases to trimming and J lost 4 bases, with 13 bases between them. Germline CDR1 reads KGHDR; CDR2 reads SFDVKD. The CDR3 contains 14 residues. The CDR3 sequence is CATSGQDSLYGYTF. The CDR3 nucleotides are TGTGCCACCAGTGGCCAGGACAGTCTCTATGGCTACACCTTC.

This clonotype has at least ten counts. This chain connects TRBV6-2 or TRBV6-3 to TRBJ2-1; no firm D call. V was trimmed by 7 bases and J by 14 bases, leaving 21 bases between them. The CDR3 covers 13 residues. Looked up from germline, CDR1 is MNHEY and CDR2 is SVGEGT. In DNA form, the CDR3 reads TGTGCCAGCACCCCCACCGGAACCAGCGATAAGTTCTTC. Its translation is CASTPTGTSDKFF.